This T cell receptor (beta chain) was captured by sequencing in a study of PD-1 blockade in classical Hodgkin lymphoma. Study-wide results and limits: Reports described newly diagnosed patients as having lower baseline TCR diversity than healthy donors. Sources of repertoire differences remain undefined, possibly disease activity or prior therapy.

As concerns this clone: As yet, its antigen is unknown.

In every patient, relapse followed autologous stem cell transplantation, while exposure to brentuximab vedotin differed. Data came from immunoSEQ multiplex PCR; TCRdb stores just in-frame clones and leaves some out. The sample carries about 24,000 clones, around 80% recorded once. The CDR3 is made up of 14 amino acids. Germline assignment: CDR1 MGHRA and CDR2 YSYEKL. Trimming pared 5 bases from V and 5 bases from J, leaving 13 bases between. The sample was peripheral blood mononuclear cells (PBMCs), taken before the second cycle of nivolumab. The chain links TRBV4-1 to TRBJ1-5; D might be TRBD1 (6 bases). The clonotype originates from a human donor with classical Hodgkin lymphoma. CDR3 coding DNA: TGCGCCAGCAGCTTCGGGACAACTGATCAGCCCCAGCATTTT. As protein: CASSFGTTDQPQHF.